Listed below are T cell receptor beta chains from one sample, sequenced in a study of breast tumors, draining lymph nodes, adjacent tissues. TCRdb fed the multiplex PCR reads into MiXCR, producing one record per CDR3 protein. This table holds 160,000 or so distinct CDR3 sequences, about 33% found once. Sequencing was performed on axillary lymph node tissue. Source of these receptors: a female donor with breast cancer. Some clones in this sample may be carry-over from other donors' samples. The conserved cysteine and the conserved F or W are not part of the CDR3 here. A D gene is named only where the DNA matches it firmly.

d_gene: NA
v_gene: TRBV28
j_gene: TRBJ2-7
CDR3aa: ASSVGREYEQH

d_gene: NA
v_gene: TRBV2
j_gene: TRBJ2-6
CDR3aa: ASDQGPTSGANVLT

d_gene: TRBD1
v_gene: TRBV19
j_gene: TRBJ1-5
CDR3aa: ASSPTGESNQPQH

d_gene: NA
v_gene: TRBV5-6
j_gene: TRBJ2-1
CDR3aa: ASSPSGLNEQF

d_gene: NA
v_gene: TRBV7-9
j_gene: TRBJ1-6
CDR3aa: ASSLREGNSPIH

d_gene: NA
v_gene: TRBV10-3
j_gene: TRBJ2-3
CDR3aa: AISVAPPEDTQY

d_gene: NA
v_gene: TRBV7-3
j_gene: TRBJ2-5
CDR3aa: ASSDQGQETQY

d_gene: TRBD1
v_gene: TRBV24-1
j_gene: TRBJ2-7
CDR3aa: ATSRTGTREQY

d_gene: TRBD1
v_gene: TRBV11-1
j_gene: TRBJ2-5
CDR3aa: ASSSGQGWAEGQETQY

d_gene: NA
v_gene: TRBV6-1
j_gene: TRBJ2-7
CDR3aa: ASNNLRLRGEQY

d_gene: TRBD1
v_gene: TRBV29-1
j_gene: TRBJ1-2
CDR3aa: SVGTGGRGYT

d_gene: NA
v_gene: TRBV28
j_gene: TRBJ1-2
CDR3aa: ASSPFWGTYGYT

d_gene: TRBD2
v_gene: TRBV14
j_gene: TRBJ2-1
CDR3aa: ASAGTSGANRPNEQF

d_gene: NA
v_gene: TRBV4-1
j_gene: TRBJ1-3
CDR3aa: ASSPSGNTIY

d_gene: NA
v_gene: TRBV5-1
j_gene: TRBJ1-4
CDR3aa: ASSLVAGTDEKLF

d_gene: NA
v_gene: TRBV7-9
j_gene: TRBJ1-5
CDR3aa: ASSSWRGPDQPQH

d_gene: NA
v_gene: TRBV6-1
j_gene: TRBJ1-2
CDR3aa: ASSDPGRDYGYT

d_gene: TRBD2
v_gene: TRBV28
j_gene: TRBJ2-1
CDR3aa: ASSLSAGGGKQF

d_gene: NA
v_gene: TRBV7-9
j_gene: NA
CDR3aa: ASSPYLDSTYEQH

d_gene: NA
v_gene: TRBV7-2
j_gene: TRBJ1-5
CDR3aa: ASSFSGIQKRPQH

d_gene: NA
v_gene: TRBV6-2/TRBV6-3
j_gene: TRBJ1-2
CDR3aa: ASSHSMEGTGYT

d_gene: TRBD1
v_gene: TRBV6-6
j_gene: TRBJ1-1
CDR3aa: ASSYSTGGRGTEAF

d_gene: NA
v_gene: TRBV12-5
j_gene: TRBJ1-1
CDR3aa: ASGQEGFTEAF

d_gene: NA
v_gene: TRBV6-4
j_gene: TRBJ1-6
CDR3aa: ASRIRQEGIDNSPLH

d_gene: NA
v_gene: TRBV6-2/TRBV6-3
j_gene: TRBJ2-7
CDR3aa: ASSQRRGGDEQY

d_gene: NA
v_gene: TRBV7-2
j_gene: TRBJ2-2
CDR3aa: ASSHSRELF

d_gene: NA
v_gene: TRBV19
j_gene: TRBJ1-4
CDR3aa: ASSVGAANEKLF

d_gene: NA
v_gene: TRBV7-3
j_gene: TRBJ2-5
CDR3aa: ASSLWASMATPSVRGPETQY

d_gene: TRBD2
v_gene: TRBV28
j_gene: TRBJ2-3
CDR3aa: ASSQGLAGASDTQY

d_gene: TRBD1
v_gene: TRBV19
j_gene: TRBJ2-7
CDR3aa: ASSTDTGTAYEQY

d_gene: TRBD2
v_gene: TRBV29-1
j_gene: TRBJ2-2
CDR3aa: SVGGTSGGRATGELF

d_gene: NA
v_gene: TRBV18
j_gene: TRBJ1-5
CDR3aa: ASSPGLGNQPQH

d_gene: NA
v_gene: TRBV20-1
j_gene: TRBJ1-5
CDR3aa: SVPTSGQH

d_gene: NA
v_gene: TRBV24-1
j_gene: TRBJ2-4
CDR3aa: ATVHHRRGAKNIQY

d_gene: NA
v_gene: TRBV9
j_gene: TRBJ2-2
CDR3aa: ASSVGGATGELF

d_gene: TRBD2
v_gene: TRBV7-3
j_gene: TRBJ2-3
CDR3aa: VSSFSSMRGGRDLQY

d_gene: NA
v_gene: TRBV6-2/TRBV6-3
j_gene: TRBJ1-4
CDR3aa: ASSHSRLNEKLF

d_gene: NA
v_gene: TRBV6-5
j_gene: TRBJ2-7
CDR3aa: ASSYGSNYEQY

d_gene: NA
v_gene: TRBV18
j_gene: TRBJ2-5
CDR3aa: ASSPSLAETQY

d_gene: NA
v_gene: TRBV7-3
j_gene: TRBJ1-4
CDR3aa: ASSLMREKLF

d_gene: TRBD1
v_gene: TRBV2
j_gene: TRBJ1-6
CDR3aa: ASRPGTANSPLH

d_gene: TRBD2
v_gene: TRBV5-4
j_gene: TRBJ2-1
CDR3aa: ASSLGGSGRPNEQF

d_gene: TRBD2
v_gene: TRBV29-1
j_gene: TRBJ2-1
CDR3aa: SVPGTSGGAYNEQF

d_gene: TRBD1
v_gene: TRBV19
j_gene: TRBJ2-2
CDR3aa: ASSRADTGQGGVTGELF

d_gene: TRBD1
v_gene: TRBV7-9
j_gene: TRBJ1-1
CDR3aa: ASGGQVPRGTEAF